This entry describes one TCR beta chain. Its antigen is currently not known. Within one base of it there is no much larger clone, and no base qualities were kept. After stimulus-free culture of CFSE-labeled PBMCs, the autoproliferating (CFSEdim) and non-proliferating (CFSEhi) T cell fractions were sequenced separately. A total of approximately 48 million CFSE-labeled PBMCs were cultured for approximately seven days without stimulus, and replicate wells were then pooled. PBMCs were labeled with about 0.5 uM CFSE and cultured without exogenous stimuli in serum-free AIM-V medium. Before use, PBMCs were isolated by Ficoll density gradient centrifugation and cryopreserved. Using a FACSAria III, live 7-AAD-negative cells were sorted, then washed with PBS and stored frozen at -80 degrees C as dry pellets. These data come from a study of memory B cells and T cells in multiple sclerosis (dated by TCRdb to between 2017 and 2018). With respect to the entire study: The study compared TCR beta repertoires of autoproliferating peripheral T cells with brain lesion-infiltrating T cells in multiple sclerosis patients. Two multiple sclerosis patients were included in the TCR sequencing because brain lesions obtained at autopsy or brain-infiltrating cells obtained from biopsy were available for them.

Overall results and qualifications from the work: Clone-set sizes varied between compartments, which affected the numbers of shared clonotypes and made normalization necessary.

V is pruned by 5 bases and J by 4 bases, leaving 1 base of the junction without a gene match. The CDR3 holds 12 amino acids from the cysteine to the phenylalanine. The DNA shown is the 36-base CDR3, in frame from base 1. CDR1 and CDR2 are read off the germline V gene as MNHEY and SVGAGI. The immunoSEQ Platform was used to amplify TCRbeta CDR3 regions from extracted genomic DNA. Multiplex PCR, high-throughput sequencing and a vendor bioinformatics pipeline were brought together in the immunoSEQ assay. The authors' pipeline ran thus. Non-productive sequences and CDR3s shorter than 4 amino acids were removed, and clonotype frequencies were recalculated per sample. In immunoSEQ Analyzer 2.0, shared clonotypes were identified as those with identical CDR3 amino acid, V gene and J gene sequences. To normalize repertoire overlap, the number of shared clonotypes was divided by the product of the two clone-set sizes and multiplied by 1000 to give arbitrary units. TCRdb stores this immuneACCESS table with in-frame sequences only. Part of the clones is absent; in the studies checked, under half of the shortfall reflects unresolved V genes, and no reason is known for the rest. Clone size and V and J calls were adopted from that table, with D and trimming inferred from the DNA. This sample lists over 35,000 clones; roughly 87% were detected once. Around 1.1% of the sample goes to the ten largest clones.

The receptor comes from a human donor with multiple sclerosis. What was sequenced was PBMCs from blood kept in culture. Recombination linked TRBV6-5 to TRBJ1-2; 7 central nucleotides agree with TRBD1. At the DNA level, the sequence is TGTGCCAGCAGTGCAGGGGGCTATGGCTACACCTTC. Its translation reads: CASSAGGYGYTF.